This TCR beta chain was obtained from a study of T cell responses to AZD1222 COVID-19 vaccine (dated by TCRdb to the early 2020s). Broadly, across the study: TCR sequencing was performed for more than 230 trial participants, of whom about 210 were given two doses of AZD1222 and approximately 25 were given two doses of MenACWY control vaccine. Trial participants were enrolled into age subgroups of 18-55, 56-69 and 70-plus years, which contained about 160, 30 and 59 TCR-sequenced participants, respectively. Overall study outcomes, separate from this receptor: The whole spike protein was spanned by vaccine-associated CD4 TCRs, and dominant responses were seen in regions 160-218 and 743-854. Participants were mostly white British, with more females than males. The authors suggested clonal diversity may have been underestimated. In the small 56-69-year group, the increase in depth fell short of significance, most likely because of low power. No day 14 peak-response samples were available, so repertoires were characterized only after the peak T cell response. After two AZD1222 doses, both the breadth and the depth of spike-specific TCRs were significantly higher than at day 0 and than in MenACWY recipients. Reportedly, almost half of the unique spike-specific TCRs recognized epitopes lying outside the regions that are mutated in the B.1.351 and B.1.1.7 variants. Conclusions about previously exposed vaccinees are limited, since just five or six AZD1222 recipients were seropositive for SARS-CoV-2 at baseline.

On this clone itself: What this receptor recognizes is not known. One base away there is no much larger clone; base qualities are not given.

The CDR3 regions of human TCRbeta chains were subjected to immunosequencing. Concerning the study's data processing: Repertoire TCRs were checked for matches against a reference library of SARS-CoV-2-specific TCRs that had been generated using the MIRA antigen-specificity platform. Breadth meant the fraction of unique TCRs that were SARS-CoV-2-associated, whereas depth meant the fraction of total T cells that were SARS-CoV-2-associated. Using the MIRA data, each spike-specific TCR was assigned both to the spike region to which the TCR was reactive and to a CD4 or CD8 class. Log10-transformed breadth and depth values were compared by one-way ANOVA with Sidak's multiple comparisons tests. As stored in TCRdb, this immuneACCESS dataset retains in-frame rearrangements with V and J assigned. A fraction of the clones does not appear; measured against another copy, unresolved V genes explain less than half of the discrepancy, and the remainder lacks a known reason. That table is the source of V, J and clone size, and D and trimming were worked out from the DNA. The sample table contains roughly 120,000 clones; only one count was recorded for around 89% of them. The ten largest clones take up 6% to 8% of the sample.

The time point label, read with the paper, signifies: about 28 days (+/-7) after the second vaccine dose. AZD1222 recipients with second doses at about 4 weeks or about 12 weeks were pooled, because spike-specific TCR depth and breadth did not differ between schedules. The vaccinee samples were drawn from two UK trials, COV001 and COV002, one of which was a single-blind randomized controlled phase 2/3 trial testing AZD1222 (ChAdOx1 nCoV-19) in healthy adults. For TCRbeta chain sequencing, PBMC samples were collected from trial participants at day 0 and at day 28 after the second dose. Counted from cysteine to phenylalanine, this CDR3 has 15 amino acids. Kept here is only the CDR3 DNA, which spans 45 bases and is read in frame from base 1. After removal of 4 bases from V and 3 bases from J, the junction retains 8 bases not matched to a gene. According to the germline V gene, CDR1 reads SGHAT and CDR2 reads FQNNGV.

Rearrangement joined TRBV11-2 to TRBJ1-1, and 7 bases in between align with TRBD1. The input for sequencing was peripheral blood, taken 28 days after the second AZD1222 dose. The source of this sequence is an adult who received the AZD1222 COVID-19 vaccine. The CDR3 has the sequence CASSSPRQGDTEAFF. The bases are TGTGCCAGCAGCTCCCCCCGACAGGGTGACACTGAAGCTTTCTTT.